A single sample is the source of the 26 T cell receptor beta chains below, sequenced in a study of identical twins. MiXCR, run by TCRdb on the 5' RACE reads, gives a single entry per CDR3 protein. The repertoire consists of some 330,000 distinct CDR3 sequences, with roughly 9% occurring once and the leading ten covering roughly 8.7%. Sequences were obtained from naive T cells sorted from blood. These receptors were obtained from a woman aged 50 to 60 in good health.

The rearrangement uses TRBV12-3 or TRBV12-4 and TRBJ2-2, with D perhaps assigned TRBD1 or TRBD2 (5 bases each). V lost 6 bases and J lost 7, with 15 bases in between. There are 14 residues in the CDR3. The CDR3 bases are TGTGCCAGCAGGCCCCCGGTGGGGGTCGGGGAGCTGTTTTTT. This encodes CASRPPVGVGELFF.

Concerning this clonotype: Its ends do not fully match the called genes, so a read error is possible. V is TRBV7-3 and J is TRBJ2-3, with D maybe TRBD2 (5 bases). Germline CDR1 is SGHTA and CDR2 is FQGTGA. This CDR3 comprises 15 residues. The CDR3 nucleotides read TGTGCCAGCAGCCTAACCGTACTAGGTCCAGATACGCAGTATTTT. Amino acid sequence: CASSLTVLGPDTQYF.

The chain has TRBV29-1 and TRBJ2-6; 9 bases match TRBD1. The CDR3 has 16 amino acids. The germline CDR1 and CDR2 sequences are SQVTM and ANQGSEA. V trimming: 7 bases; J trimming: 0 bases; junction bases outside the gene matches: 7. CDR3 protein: CSAETGGLSGANVLTF. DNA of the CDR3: TGCAGCGCCGAGACAGGGGGACTCTCTGGGGCCAACGTCCTGACTTTC. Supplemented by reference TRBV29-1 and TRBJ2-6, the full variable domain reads SAVISQKPSRDICQRGTSLTIQCQVDSQVTMMFWYRQQPGQSLTLIATANQGSEATYESGFVIDKFPISRPNLTFSTLTVSNMSPEDSSIYLCSAETGGLSGANVLTFGAGSRLTVL.

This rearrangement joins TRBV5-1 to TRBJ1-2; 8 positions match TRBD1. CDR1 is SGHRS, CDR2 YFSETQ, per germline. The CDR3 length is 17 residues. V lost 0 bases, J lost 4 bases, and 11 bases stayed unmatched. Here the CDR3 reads CASSLAPSQGASYGYTF. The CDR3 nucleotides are TGCGCCAGCAGCTTGGCCCCCTCGCAGGGGGCAAGCTATGGCTACACCTTC.

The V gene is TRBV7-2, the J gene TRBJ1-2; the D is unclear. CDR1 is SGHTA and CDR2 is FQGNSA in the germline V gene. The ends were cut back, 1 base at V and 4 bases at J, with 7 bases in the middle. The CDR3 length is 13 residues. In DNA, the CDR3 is TGTGCCAGCAGCTTAGTCCGGGGCTATGGCTACACCTTC. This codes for CASSLVRGYGYTF.

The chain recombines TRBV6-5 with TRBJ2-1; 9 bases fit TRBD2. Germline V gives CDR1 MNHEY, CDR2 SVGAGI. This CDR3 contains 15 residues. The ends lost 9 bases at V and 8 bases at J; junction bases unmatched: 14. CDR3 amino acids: CASNPLAGIGYEQFF. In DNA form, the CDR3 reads TGTGCCAGTAACCCGCTAGCGGGGATTGGGTATGAGCAGTTCTTC.

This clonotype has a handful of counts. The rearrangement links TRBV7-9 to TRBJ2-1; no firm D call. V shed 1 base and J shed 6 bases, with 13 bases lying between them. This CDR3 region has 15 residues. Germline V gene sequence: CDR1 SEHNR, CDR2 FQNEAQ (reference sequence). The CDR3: CASSLVGWGGNEQFF. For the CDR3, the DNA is TGTGCCAGCAGCTTAGTCGGGTGGGGTGGCAATGAGCAGTTCTTC.

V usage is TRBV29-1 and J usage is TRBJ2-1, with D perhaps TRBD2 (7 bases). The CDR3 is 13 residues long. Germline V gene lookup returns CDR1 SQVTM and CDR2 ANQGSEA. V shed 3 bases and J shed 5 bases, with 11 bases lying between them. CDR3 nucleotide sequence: TGCAGCGTTGACGGGGAGGGGGACAATGAGCAGTTCTTC. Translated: CSVDGEGDNEQFF.

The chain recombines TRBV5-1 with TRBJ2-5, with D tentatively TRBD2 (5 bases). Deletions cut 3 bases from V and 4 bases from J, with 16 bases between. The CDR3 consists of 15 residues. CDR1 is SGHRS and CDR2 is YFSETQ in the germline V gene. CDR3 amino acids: CASSSGLSTRETQYF. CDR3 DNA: TGCGCCAGCAGCTCCGGACTGAGTACCCGAGAGACCCAGTACTTC.

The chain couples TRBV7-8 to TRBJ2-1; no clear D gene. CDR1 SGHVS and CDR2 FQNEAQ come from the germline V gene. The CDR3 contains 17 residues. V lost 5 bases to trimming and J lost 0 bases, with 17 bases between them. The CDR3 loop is CASSQNTRSFSYNEQFF. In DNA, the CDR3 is TGTGCCAGCAGCCAAAATACCCGGTCTTTCTCCTACAATGAGCAGTTCTTC.

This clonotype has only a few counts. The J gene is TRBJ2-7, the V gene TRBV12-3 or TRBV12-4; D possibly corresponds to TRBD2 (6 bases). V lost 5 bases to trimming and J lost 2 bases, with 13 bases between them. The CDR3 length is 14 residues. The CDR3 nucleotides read TGTGCCAGCAGTACCCCTAGCGTACCCTACGAGCAGTACGTC. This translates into CASSTPSVPYEQYV.

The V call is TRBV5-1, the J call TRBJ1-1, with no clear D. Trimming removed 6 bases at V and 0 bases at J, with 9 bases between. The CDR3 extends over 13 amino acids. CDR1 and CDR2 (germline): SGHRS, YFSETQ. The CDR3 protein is CASTREMNTEAFF. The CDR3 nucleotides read TGCGCCAGCACGCGAGAGATGAACACTGAAGCTTTCTTT.

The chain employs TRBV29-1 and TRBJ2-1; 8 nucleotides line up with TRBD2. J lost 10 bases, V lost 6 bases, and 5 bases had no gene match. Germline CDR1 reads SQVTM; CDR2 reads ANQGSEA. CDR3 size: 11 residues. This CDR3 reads CSVNTSGEQFF. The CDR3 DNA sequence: TGCAGCGTCAACACTAGCGGCGAGCAGTTCTTC.

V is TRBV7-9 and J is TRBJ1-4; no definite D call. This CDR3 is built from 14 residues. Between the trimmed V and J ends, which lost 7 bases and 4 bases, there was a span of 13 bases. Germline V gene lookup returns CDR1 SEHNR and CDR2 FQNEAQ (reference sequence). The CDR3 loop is CASTFSGGNEKLFF. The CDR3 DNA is TGTGCCAGCACCTTTTCGGGCGGTAATGAAAAACTGTTTTTT.

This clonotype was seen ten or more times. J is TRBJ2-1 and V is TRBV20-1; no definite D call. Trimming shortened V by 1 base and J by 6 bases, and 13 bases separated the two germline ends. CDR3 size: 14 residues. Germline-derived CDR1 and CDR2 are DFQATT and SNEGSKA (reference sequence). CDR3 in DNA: TGCAGTGCTAGAGCGTGGACCTCAACCAATGAGCAGTTCTTC. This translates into CSARAWTSTNEQFF.

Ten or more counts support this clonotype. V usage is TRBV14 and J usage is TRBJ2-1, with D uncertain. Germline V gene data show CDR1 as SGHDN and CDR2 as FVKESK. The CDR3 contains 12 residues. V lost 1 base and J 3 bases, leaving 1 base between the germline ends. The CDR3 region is CASSQGYNEQFF. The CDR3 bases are TGTGCCAGCAGCCAAGGCTACAATGAGCAGTTCTTC.

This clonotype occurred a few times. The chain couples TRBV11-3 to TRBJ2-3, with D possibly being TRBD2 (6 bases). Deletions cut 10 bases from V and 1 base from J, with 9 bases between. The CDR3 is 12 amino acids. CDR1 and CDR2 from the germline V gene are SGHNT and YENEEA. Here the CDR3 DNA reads TGTGCCACGGGGGACCGCACAGATACGCAGTATTTT. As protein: CATGDRTDTQYF.

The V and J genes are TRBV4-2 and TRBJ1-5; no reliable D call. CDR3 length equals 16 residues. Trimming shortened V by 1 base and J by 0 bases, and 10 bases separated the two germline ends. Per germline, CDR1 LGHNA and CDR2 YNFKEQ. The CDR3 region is CASSQGTLDSNQPQHF. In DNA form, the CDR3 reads TGTGCCAGCAGCCAAGGGACTCTAGATAGCAATCAGCCCCAGCATTTT.

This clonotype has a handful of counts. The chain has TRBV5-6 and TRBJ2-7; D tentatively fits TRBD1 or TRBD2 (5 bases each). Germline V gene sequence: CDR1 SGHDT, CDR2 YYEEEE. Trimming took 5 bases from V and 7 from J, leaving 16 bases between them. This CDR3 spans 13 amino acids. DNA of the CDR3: TGTGCCAGCAGTCGGGACCCCCCCAGGGAGCAGTACTTC. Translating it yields CASSRDPPREQYF.

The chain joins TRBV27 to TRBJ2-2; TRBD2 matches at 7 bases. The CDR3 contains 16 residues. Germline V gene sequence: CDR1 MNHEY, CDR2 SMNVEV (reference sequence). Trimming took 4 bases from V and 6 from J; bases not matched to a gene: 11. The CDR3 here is CASSSPGGRASGELFF. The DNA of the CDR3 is TGTGCCAGCAGTTCCCCTGGTGGGAGGGCCTCCGGGGAGCTGTTTTTT.

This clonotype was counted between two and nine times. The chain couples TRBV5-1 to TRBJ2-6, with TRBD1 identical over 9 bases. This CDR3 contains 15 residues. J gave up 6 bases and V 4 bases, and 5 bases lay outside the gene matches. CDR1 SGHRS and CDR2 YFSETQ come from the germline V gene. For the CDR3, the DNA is TGCGCCAGCAGCCAGGGACAGGGTTTGGCCAACGTCCTGACTTTC. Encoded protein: CASSQGQGLANVLTF. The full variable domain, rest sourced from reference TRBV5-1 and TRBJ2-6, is KAGVTQTPRYLIKTRGQQVTLSCSPISGHRSVSWYQQTPGQGLQFLFEYFSETQRNKGNFPGRFSGRQFSNSRSEMNVSTLELGDSALYLCASSQGQGLANVLTFGAGSRLTVL.

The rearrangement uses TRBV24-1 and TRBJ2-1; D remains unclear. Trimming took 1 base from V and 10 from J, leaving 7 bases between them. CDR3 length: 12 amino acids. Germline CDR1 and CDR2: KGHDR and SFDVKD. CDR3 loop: CATSDFGAEQFF. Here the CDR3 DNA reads TGTGCCACCAGTGATTTTGGAGCGGAGCAGTTCTTC.

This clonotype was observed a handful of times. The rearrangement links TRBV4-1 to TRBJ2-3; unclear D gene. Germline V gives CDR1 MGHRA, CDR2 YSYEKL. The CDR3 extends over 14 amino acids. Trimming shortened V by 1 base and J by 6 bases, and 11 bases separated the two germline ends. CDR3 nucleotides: TGCGCCAGCAGCCAAGTGGGGTCTCGGGATACGCAGTATTTT. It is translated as CASSQVGSRDTQYF.

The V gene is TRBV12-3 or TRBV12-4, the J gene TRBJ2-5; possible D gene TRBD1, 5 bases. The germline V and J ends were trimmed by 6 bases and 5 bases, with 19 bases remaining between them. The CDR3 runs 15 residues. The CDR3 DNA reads TGTGCCAGCAGGCCTCTAGGGGTGGCAGGGGAGACCCAGTACTTC. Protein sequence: CASRPLGVAGETQYF.

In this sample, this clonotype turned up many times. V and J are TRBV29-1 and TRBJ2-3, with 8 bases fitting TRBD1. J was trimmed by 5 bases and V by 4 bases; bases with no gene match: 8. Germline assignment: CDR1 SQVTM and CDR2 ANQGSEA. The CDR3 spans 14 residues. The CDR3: CSVGQTGVGDTQYF. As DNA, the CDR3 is TGCAGCGTTGGGCAGACAGGGGTGGGAGATACGCAGTATTTT.

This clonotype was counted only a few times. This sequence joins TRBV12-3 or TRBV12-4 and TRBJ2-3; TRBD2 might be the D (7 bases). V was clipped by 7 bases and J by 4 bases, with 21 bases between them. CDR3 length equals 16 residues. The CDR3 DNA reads TGTGCCAGCAAGGGGGGGTCTCCGGGTACGCCAGATACGCAGTATTTT. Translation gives CASKGGSPGTPDTQYF.